The 3 T cell receptor beta chains listed next were all sequenced from one sample in a study of T cell changes during pregnancy in multiple sclerosis. The table came from immunoSEQ multiplex PCR; TCRdb's copy has only in-frame clones and leaves some out. The table lists more than 75,000 clones, roughly 91% of them singletons. Material: peripheral blood, obtained in the first trimester of pregnancy. All receptors derive from a female donor with multiple sclerosis, enrolled in a pregnancy study.

This rearrangement joins TRBV5-1 to TRBJ2-3; D may be TRBD1 (6 bases). V was trimmed by 4 bases and J by 2 bases, leaving 8 bases between them. The length of the CDR3 is 13 residues. Germline values: CDR1 SGHRS, CDR2 YFSETQ. CDR3 in DNA: TGCGCCAGCAGCCGGGACAACACAGATACGCAGTATTTT. Translation: CASSRDNTDTQYF.

The chain employs TRBV19 and TRBJ2-1, with TRBD2 matching 13 bases. The V segment lost 6 bases and the J segment 15 bases; nucleotides outside the gene matches: 8. Per the germline V gene, CDR1 is LNHDA and CDR2 is SQIVND (reference sequence). There are 13 residues in the CDR3. The CDR3 sequence is CASSSGTSGMVFF. Written as DNA, the CDR3 is TGTGCCAGTAGCTCCGGGACTAGCGGGATGGTGTTCTTC.

This chain links TRBV28 with TRBJ2-7; the match to TRBD1 covers 8 bases. The CDR3 loop spans 15 amino acids. Trimming took 2 bases from V and 1 from J; bases not matched to a gene: 4. In germline, CDR1 is MDHEN, CDR2 SYDVKM. The CDR3 loop is CASSLNTGGSYEQYF. The DNA for the CDR3 is TGTGCCAGCAGTTTAAATACAGGGGGGTCCTACGAGCAGTACTTC. Using reference TRBV28 and TRBJ2-7 for the parts outside the CDR3, the full variable domain is DVKVTQSSRYLVKRTGEKVFLECVQDMDHENMFWYRQDPGLGLRLIYFSYDVKMKEKGDIPEGYSVSREKKERFSLILESASTNQTSMYLCASSLNTGGSYEQYFGPGTRLTVT.